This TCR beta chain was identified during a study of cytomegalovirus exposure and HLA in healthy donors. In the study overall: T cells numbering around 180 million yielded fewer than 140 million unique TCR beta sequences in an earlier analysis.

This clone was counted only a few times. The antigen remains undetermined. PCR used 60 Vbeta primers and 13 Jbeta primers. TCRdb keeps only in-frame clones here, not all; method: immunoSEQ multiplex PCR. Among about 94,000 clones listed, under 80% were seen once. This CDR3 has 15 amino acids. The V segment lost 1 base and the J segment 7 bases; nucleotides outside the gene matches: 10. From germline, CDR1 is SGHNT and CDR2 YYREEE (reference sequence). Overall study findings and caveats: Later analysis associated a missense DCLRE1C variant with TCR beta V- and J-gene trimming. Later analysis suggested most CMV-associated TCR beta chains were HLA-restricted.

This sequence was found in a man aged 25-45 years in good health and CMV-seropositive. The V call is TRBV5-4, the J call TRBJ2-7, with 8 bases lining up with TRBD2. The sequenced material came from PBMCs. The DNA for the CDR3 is TGTGCCAGCAGCTTGATTGCGGGAGGAGCCCGGGAGCAGTACTTC. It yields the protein CASSLIAGGAREQYF.